What follows describes a single T cell receptor beta chain. This record comes from a study of early T cells in non-severe SARS-CoV-2 infection. TCRdb re-derived calls from the 5' RACE reads in MiXCR, one entry per CDR3 protein. This sample has 70,000 to 85,000 distinct CDR3 sequences; about 12% occur once, and the top ten carry approximately 2.4%. The CDR3 totals 13 residues. Germline CDR1 and CDR2: MDHEN and SYDVKM. V was trimmed by 2 bases and J by 2 bases, leaving 7 bases between them. This TCR was sampled from an adult who was a healthcare worker with PCR-confirmed SARS-CoV-2 infection or an uninfected control (not recorded which). The material sequenced was whole blood. V usage is TRBV28 and J usage is TRBJ2-7; D is unclear. This CDR3 reads CASSLVAAYEQYF. Written as DNA, the CDR3 is TGTGCCAGCAGTTTAGTGGCAGCCTACGAGCAGTACTTC.